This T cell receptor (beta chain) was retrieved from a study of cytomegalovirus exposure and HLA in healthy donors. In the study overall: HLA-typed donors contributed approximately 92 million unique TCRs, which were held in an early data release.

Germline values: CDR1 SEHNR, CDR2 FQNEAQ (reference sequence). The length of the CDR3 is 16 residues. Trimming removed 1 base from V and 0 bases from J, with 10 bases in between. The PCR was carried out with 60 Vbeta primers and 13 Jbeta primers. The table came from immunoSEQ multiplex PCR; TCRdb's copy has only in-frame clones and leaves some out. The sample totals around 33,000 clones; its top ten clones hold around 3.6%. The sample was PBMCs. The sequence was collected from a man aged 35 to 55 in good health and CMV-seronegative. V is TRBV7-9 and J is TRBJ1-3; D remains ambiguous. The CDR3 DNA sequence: TGTGCCAGCAGCTTAGAGGCAGGTCGCTCTGGAAACACCATATATTTT. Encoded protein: CASSLEAGRSGNTIYF.